This TCR beta chain was retrieved from a study of prognosis after radiotherapy for stage I lung cancer. Study-wide results and limits: Shannon entropy after stereotactic body radiation therapy was lower in patients who developed distant metastases.

Regarding this clonotype: Antigen unknown.

The CDR3 loop spans 15 amino acids. The V end was cut by 8 bases, the J end by 3 bases, with 19 bases between. Germline V gene lookup returns CDR1 MNHEY and CDR2 SVGEGT. CDR3 of TCR beta was amplified from genomic DNA via a two-round multiplex PCR. Amplification in first-round PCR relied on primers specific to each TRBV and TRBJ gene. Second-round PCR employed universal primers. TCRdb itself ran the multiplex PCR reads through MiXCR, one entry per CDR3 protein. The sample lists around 25,000 distinct CDR3 sequences; around 36% were seen once. This sample comprised PBMCs, obtained before or after stereotactic body radiation therapy (not recorded which). The V call is TRBV6-2 or TRBV6-3, the J call TRBJ1-2; D is undetermined. This TCR came from a donor over 45 with non-small cell lung cancer. CDR3 residues: CASSPPYSTDYGYTF. The CDR3 nucleotides are TGTGCCAGCTCACCACCATACAGTACGGACTATGGCTACACCTTC.